Listed below are T cell receptor beta chains from one sample, sequenced in a study of cytomegalovirus exposure and HLA in healthy donors. Repertoires were generated with immunoSEQ multiplex PCR, while TCRdb's copy carries only in-frame clones and drops some. The profile shows approximately 140,000 clones, around 76% of them singletons. The sample taken for sequencing was PBMCs. These receptor sequences come from a woman aged 50 to 60 in good health and CMV-seronegative. The CDR3 runs from the conserved cysteine through the conserved F or W. The order of the fields is clone size, V gene, J gene, D gene, CDR3 protein, CDR3 DNA. The D gene is left open where the match is weak. Only part of the rows carry a size: once, few, many, or a class if the clone is expanded.

size: -; V: TRBV18; J: TRBJ1-1; D: TRBD1; CDR3: CASSPTGRRGRGTEAFF; DNA: TGTGCCAGCTCACCAACCGGCCGGAGGGGGCGAGGCACTGAAGCTTTCTTT
size: once; V: TRBV25-1; J: TRBJ1-1; D: -; CDR3: CASSDRAFAEAFF; DNA: TGTGCCAGCAGTGACAGGGCTTTCGCTGAAGCTTTCTTT
size: -; V: TRBV7-2; J: TRBJ1-2; D: -; CDR3: CASSLGGKQGRHYGYTF; DNA: TGTGCCAGCAGCTTAGGTGGTAAGCAGGGCCGGCACTATGGCTACACCTTC
size: -; V: TRBV7-9; J: TRBJ2-5; D: -; CDR3: CASSPGQYEETQYF; DNA: TGTGCCAGCAGCCCAGGACAGTACGAAGAGACCCAGTACTTC
size: -; V: TRBV7-2; J: TRBJ1-1; D: -; CDR3: CASSSRQRGNTEAFF; DNA: TGTGCCAGCAGCTCGAGGCAAAGGGGGAATACTGAAGCTTTCTTT
size: -; V: TRBV2; J: TRBJ2-1; D: TRBD1; CDR3: CASSADRANNEQFF; DNA: TGTGCCAGCAGTGCCGACAGGGCTAACAATGAGCAGTTCTTC
size: -; V: TRBV14; J: TRBJ1-2; D: -; CDR3: CASSQGDGVGYTF; DNA: TGTGCCAGCAGCCAAGGTGACGGGGTTGGCTACACCTTC
size: -; V: TRBV9; J: TRBJ2-1; D: -; CDR3: CASSGINEQFF; DNA: TGTGCCAGCTCTGGCATCAATGAGCAGTTCTTC
size: -; V: TRBV11-3; J: TRBJ2-2; D: TRBD1; CDR3: CASGTGGRGELFF; DNA: TGTGCCAGCGGGACAGGGGGCCGCGGGGAGCTGTTTTTT
size: -; V: TRBV5-1; J: TRBJ2-1; D: -; CDR3: CASSPVGTEQFF; DNA: TGCGCCAGCAGCCCAGTCGGGACAGAGCAGTTCTTC
size: -; V: TRBV2; J: TRBJ2-7; D: TRBD2; CDR3: CASSEEGLAGPYEQYF; DNA: TGTGCCAGCAGTGAAGAAGGCCTAGCGGGTCCCTACGAGCAGTACTTC
size: few; V: TRBV7-9; J: TRBJ2-2; D: TRBD2; CDR3: CASSKTASGRSPGELFF; DNA: TGTGCCAGCAGCAAAACCGCTAGCGGGAGGTCCCCCGGGGAGCTGTTTTTT
size: -; V: TRBV6-5; J: TRBJ2-7; D: TRBD2; CDR3: CASSPPGLAVNEQYF; DNA: TGTGCCAGCAGCCCCCCGGGACTAGCGGTTAACGAGCAGTACTTC
size: -; V: TRBV19; J: TRBJ1-2; D: -; CDR3: CASSIQGIHGYTF; DNA: TGTGCCAGTAGTATACAGGGAATCCATGGCTACACCTTC
size: -; V: TRBV6-6; J: TRBJ1-5; D: -; CDR3: CASSYLVTGNQPQHF; DNA: TGTGCCAGCAGTTATTTGGTAACAGGCAATCAGCCCCAGCATTTT
size: -; V: TRBV5-1; J: TRBJ1-4; D: -; CDR3: CASSLVPGRELFF; DNA: TGCGCCAGCAGCTTGGTGCCGGGTCGGGAACTGTTTTTT
size: -; V: TRBV18; J: TRBJ2-2; D: TRBD1; CDR3: CASSTDRGNTGELFF; DNA: TGTGCCAGCTCAACGGACAGGGGAAACACCGGGGAGCTGTTTTTT
size: -; V: TRBV5-6; J: TRBJ1-5; D: TRBD1; CDR3: CASSPDRGNSNQPQHF; DNA: TGTGCCAGCAGCCCGGACAGGGGCAATAGCAATCAGCCCCAGCATTTT
size: -; V: TRBV30; J: TRBJ1-3; D: -; CDR3: CAWSPRTGHSGNTIYF; DNA: TGTGCCTGGAGTCCCCGCACAGGCCACTCTGGAAACACCATATATTTT
size: -; V: TRBV27; J: TRBJ2-7; D: TRBD2; CDR3: CASSPRDYGYEQYF; DNA: TGTGCCAGCAGCCCCCGGGACTACGGCTACGAGCAGTACTTC
size: -; V: TRBV5-6; J: TRBJ1-5; D: -; CDR3: CASSRFRGRNQPQHF; DNA: TGTGCCAGCAGCCGATTTAGGGGAAGGAATCAGCCCCAGCATTTT
size: -; V: TRBV27; J: TRBJ2-7; D: TRBD1; CDR3: CASSSLGQIQGAEQYF; DNA: TGTGCCAGCAGTTCACTCGGACAGATTCAGGGGGCCGAGCAGTACTTC
size: -; V: TRBV27; J: TRBJ1-5; D: TRBD1; CDR3: CASSLTGGISNQPQHF; DNA: TGTGCCAGCAGTCTAACAGGGGGCATTAGCAATCAGCCCCAGCATTTT
size: few; V: TRBV18; J: TRBJ1-4; D: -; CDR3: CASSPPNSGNEKLFF; DNA: TGTGCCAGCTCACCACCCAACAGCGGGAATGAAAAACTGTTTTTT
size: -; V: TRBV7-2; J: TRBJ2-4; D: TRBD2; CDR3: CASSELAGKRNIQYF; DNA: TGTGCCAGCAGCGAACTAGCGGGAAAAAGAAACATTCAGTACTTC
size: -; V: TRBV5-1; J: TRBJ1-2; D: -; CDR3: CASSMEGVDGYTF; DNA: TGCGCCAGCAGCATGGAGGGGGTTGATGGCTACACCTTC
size: -; V: TRBV11-3; J: TRBJ1-4; D: -; CDR3: CASSLMQGTNEKLFF; DNA: TGTGCCAGCAGCTTAATGCAGGGGACTAATGAAAAACTGTTTTTT
size: once; V: TRBV27; J: TRBJ2-7; D: -; CDR3: CASGGISETYEQYF; DNA: TGTGCCAGCGGAGGCATTTCGGAGACCTACGAGCAGTACTTC
size: -; V: TRBV2; J: TRBJ1-4; D: TRBD1; CDR3: CASSGQGWGKKLFF; DNA: TGTGCCAGCAGCGGACAGGGTTGGGGGAAAAAACTGTTTTTT
size: -; V: TRBV29-1; J: TRBJ1-1; D: TRBD1; CDR3: CSVKYRGTEAFF; DNA: TGCAGCGTAAAATACAGGGGCACGGAAGCTTTCTTT
size: -; V: TRBV29-1; J: TRBJ2-7; D: TRBD2; CDR3: CSVEATSGNYEQYF; DNA: TGCAGCGTTGAAGCAACTAGCGGGAACTACGAGCAGTACTTC
size: -; V: TRBV19; J: TRBJ2-5; D: TRBD2; CDR3: CASRPPGLANQETQYF; DNA: TGTGCCAGTAGGCCACCGGGACTAGCTAACCAAGAGACCCAGTACTTC
size: -; V: TRBV6-6; J: TRBJ2-7; D: TRBD2; CDR3: CASSYSATSAYEQYF; DNA: TGTGCCAGCAGTTACTCCGCAACTAGCGCCTACGAGCAGTACTTC
size: -; V: TRBV28; J: TRBJ1-1; D: -; CDR3: CASSSLGREAFF; DNA: TGTGCCAGCAGTTCCCTTGGCCGTGAAGCTTTCTTT
size: -; V: TRBV5-4; J: TRBJ2-1; D: TRBD2; CDR3: CASSLGTSGRSSYNEQFF; DNA: TGTGCCAGCAGCCTTGGGACTAGCGGGAGGTCCTCCTACAATGAGCAGTTCTTC
size: -; V: TRBV7-9; J: TRBJ1-2; D: TRBD1; CDR3: CASSSLTGVYGYTF; DNA: TGTGCCAGCAGCTCATTGACAGGGGTCTATGGCTACACCTTC
size: -; V: TRBV6-5; J: TRBJ2-3; D: TRBD1; CDR3: CASSRGGQGADTQYF; DNA: TGTGCCAGCAGTCGCGGGGGACAGGGGGCAGATACGCAGTATTTT
size: few; V: TRBV4-3; J: TRBJ1-1; D: -; CDR3: CASSQAHGNTEAFF; DNA: TGCGCCAGCAGCCAAGCTCACGGGAACACTGAAGCTTTCTTT
size: -; V: TRBV27; J: TRBJ1-5; D: TRBD1; CDR3: CASSDRGTGQPQHF; DNA: TGTGCCAGCAGCGACAGGGGGACCGGGCAGCCCCAGCATTTT
size: -; V: TRBV19; J: TRBJ2-2; D: TRBD1; CDR3: CASSWTGVNTGELFF; DNA: TGTGCCAGTAGTTGGACAGGGGTGAACACCGGGGAGCTGTTTTTT
size: once; V: TRBV28; J: TRBJ2-5; D: -; CDR3: CASSLATLQETQYF; DNA: TGTGCCAGCAGTTTAGCGACACTGCAAGAGACCCAGTACTTC